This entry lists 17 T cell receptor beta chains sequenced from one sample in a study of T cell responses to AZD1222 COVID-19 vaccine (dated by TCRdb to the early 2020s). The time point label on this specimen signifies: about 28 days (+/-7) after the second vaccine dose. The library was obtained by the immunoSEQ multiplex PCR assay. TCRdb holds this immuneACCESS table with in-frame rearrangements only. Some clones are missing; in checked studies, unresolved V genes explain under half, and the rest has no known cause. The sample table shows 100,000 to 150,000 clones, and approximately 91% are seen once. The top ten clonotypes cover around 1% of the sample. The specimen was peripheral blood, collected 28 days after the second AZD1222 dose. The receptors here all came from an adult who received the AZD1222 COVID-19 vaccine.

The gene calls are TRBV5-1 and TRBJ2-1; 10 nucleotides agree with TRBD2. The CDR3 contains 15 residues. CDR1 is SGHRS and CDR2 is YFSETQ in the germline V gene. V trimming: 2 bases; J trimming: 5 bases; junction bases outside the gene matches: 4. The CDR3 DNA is TGCGCCAGCAGCTTTCGGACTAGCGGAGACAATGAGCAGTTCTTC. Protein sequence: CASSFRTSGDNEQFF.

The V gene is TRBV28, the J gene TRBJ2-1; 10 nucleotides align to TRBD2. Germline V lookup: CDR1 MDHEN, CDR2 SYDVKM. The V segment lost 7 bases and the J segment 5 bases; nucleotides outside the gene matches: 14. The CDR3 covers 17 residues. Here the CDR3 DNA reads TGTGCCAGCAAGGGTTTTCGAGGGACTAGCGTCGACAATGAGCAGTTCTTC. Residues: CASKGFRGTSVDNEQFF.

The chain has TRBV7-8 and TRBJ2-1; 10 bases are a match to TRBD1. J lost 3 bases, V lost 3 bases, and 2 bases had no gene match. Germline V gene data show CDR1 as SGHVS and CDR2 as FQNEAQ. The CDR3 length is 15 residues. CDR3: CASSLTGGGYNEQFF. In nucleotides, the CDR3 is TGTGCCAGCAGCTTGACAGGGGGCGGCTACAATGAGCAGTTCTTC.

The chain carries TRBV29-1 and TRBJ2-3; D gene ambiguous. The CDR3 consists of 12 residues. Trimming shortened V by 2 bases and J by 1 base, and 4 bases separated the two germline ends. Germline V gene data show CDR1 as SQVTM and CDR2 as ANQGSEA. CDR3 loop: CSVERGTDTQYF. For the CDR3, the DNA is TGCAGCGTTGAAAGGGGCACAGATACGCAGTATTTT.

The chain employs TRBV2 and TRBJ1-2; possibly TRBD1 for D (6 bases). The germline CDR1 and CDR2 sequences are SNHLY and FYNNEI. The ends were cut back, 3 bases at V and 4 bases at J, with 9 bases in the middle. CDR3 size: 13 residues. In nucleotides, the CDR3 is TGTGCCAGCAGTGACAGGGGATTCTATGGCTACACCTTC. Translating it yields CASSDRGFYGYTF.

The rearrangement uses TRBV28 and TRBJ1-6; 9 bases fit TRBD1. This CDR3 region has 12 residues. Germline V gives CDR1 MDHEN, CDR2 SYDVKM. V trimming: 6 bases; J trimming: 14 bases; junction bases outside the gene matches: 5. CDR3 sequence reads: CASRGTGRSLHF. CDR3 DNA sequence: TGTGCCAGCAGGGGGACAGGGAGGTCCCTCCACTTT. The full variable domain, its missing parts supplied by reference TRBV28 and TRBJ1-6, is DVKVTQSSRYLVKRTGEKVFLECVQDMDHENMFWYRQDPGLGLRLIYFSYDVKMKEKGDIPEGYSVSREKKERFSLILESASTNQTSMYLCASRGTGRSLHFGNGTRLTVT.

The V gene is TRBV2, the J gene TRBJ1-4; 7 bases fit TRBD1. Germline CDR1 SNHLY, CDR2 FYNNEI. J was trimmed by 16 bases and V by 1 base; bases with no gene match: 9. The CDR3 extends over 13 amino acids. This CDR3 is CASSEGGRGRGFF. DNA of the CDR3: TGTGCCAGCAGTGAAGGAGGAAGGGGGCGAGGGTTTTTT.

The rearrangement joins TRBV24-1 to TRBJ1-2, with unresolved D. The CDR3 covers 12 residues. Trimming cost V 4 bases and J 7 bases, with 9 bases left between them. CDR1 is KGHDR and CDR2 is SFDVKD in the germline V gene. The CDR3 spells CATSEPQAGYTF. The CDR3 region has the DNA TGTGCCACCAGTGAACCCCAGGCTGGCTACACCTTC.

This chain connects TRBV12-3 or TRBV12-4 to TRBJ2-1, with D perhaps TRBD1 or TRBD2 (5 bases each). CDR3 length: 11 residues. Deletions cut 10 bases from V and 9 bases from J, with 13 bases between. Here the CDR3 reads CATLGRAEQFF. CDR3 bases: TGTGCCACCCTGGGACGGGCTGAGCAGTTCTTC.

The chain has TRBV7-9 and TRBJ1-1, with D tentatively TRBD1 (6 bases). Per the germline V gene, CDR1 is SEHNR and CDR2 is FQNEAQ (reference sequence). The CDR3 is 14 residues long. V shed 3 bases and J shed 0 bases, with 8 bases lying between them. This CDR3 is CASSFQGMNTEAFF. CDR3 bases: TGTGCCAGCAGCTTCCAGGGGATGAACACTGAAGCTTTCTTT.

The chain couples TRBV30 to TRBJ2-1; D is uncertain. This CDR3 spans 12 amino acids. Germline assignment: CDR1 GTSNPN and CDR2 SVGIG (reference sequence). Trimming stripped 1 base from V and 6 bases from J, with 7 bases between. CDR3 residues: CAWSADINEQFF. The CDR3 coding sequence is TGTGCCTGGAGTGCCGACATCAATGAGCAGTTCTTC.

CDR3 bases: TGTGCCAGTACCAGCCACAGGGGATCGAATGGCTACACCTTC. Translating it yields CASTSHRGSNGYTF. The V and J genes are TRBV19 and TRBJ1-2, with 7 bases matching TRBD1. This CDR3 spans 14 amino acids. V gave up 7 bases and J gave up 6 bases; unmatched junction bases: 11. Germline V gene data show CDR1 as LNHDA and CDR2 as SQIVND (reference sequence). The full variable domain, completed using reference TRBV19 and TRBJ1-2, is DGGITQSPKYLFRKEGQNVTLSCEQNLNHDAMYWYRQDPGQGLRLIYYSQIVNDFQKGDIAEGYSVSREKKESFPLTVTSAQKNPTAFYLCASTSHRGSNGYTFGSGTRLTVV.

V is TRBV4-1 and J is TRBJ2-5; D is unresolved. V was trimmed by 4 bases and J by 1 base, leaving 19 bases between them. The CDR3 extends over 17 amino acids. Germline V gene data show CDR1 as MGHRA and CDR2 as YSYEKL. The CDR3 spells CASSRTDAGRSQETQYF. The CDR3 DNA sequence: TGCGCCAGCAGCCGTACCGATGCAGGTCGGTCCCAAGAGACCCAGTACTTC.

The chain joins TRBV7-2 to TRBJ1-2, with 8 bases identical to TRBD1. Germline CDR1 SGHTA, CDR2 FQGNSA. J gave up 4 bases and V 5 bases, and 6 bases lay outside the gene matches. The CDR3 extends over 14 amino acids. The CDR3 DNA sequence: TGTGCCAGCAGCCAGACGACAGGGGCCTATGGCTACACCTTC. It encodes CASSQTTGAYGYTF.

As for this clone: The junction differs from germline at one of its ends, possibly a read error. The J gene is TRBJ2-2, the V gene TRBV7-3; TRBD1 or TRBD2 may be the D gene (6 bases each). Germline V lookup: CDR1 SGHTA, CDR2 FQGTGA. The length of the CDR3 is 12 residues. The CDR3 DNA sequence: TGTGCCAGCAGCTTAGGGGGGCAGATCCTCAGTTTT. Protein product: CASSLGGQILSF.

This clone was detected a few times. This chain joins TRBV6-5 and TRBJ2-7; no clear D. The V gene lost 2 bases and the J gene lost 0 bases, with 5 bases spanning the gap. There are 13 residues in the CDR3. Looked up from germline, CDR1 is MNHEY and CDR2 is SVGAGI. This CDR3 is CASSYDSSYEQYF. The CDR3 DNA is TGTGCCAGCAGTTACGACTCCTCCTACGAGCAGTACTTC.

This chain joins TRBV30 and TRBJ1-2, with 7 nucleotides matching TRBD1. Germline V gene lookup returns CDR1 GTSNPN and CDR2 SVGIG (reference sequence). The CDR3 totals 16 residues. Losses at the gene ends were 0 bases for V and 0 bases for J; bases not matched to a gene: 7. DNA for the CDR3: TGTGCCTGGAGTGTAACAGGGGACCCTACTAACTATGGCTACACCTTC. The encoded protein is CAWSVTGDPTNYGYTF.